A single sample is the source of the 27 T cell receptor beta chains below, sequenced in a study of T cell clones after liver transplantation. The method was immunoSEQ multiplex PCR; TCRdb's version includes in-frame clones alone and lacks a portion of them. The table lists roughly 53,000 clones, 60% to 80% of them singletons, with about a tenth in the top ten. The material sequenced was CD4+ T cells from blood, taken at the 22-month timepoint. The receptor source for this set is a human patient who received a liver transplant. Some T cells may have originated in the graft donor.

This clone has just a few counts. This sequence joins TRBV7-8 and TRBJ1-3; TRBD1 matches at 8 bases. J gave up 0 bases and V 0 bases, and 4 bases lay outside the gene matches. The germline V gene has CDR1 SGHVS and CDR2 FQNEAQ. The CDR3 sequence is 17 residues long. CDR3 in DNA: TGTGCCAGCAGCTTAGCCGGGACAGGCAACTCTGGAAACACCATATATTTT. This translates into CASSLAGTGNSGNTIYF.

This clone was recorded a few times. The same CDR3 can be traced to other DNA sequences in this sample. The chain combines TRBV6-1 with TRBJ1-1; D is ambiguous. CDR3 length equals 14 residues. V was pared by 4 bases and J by 2 bases, with 11 bases between. Germline V lookup: CDR1 MNHNS, CDR2 SASEGT. In DNA form, the CDR3 reads TGTGCCAGCAGTGTCGAGATCGGAAACACTGAAGCTTTCTTT. Translated: CASSVEIGNTEAFF.

The rearrangement uses TRBV30 and TRBJ1-1; the D is unclear. The germline V gene encodes CDR1 GTSNPN and CDR2 SVGIG (reference sequence). V lost 1 base, J lost 6 bases, and 9 bases lay in between. This CDR3 region has 12 residues. As DNA, the CDR3 is TGTGCCTGGAGTGCTCTGCCCTCTGAAGCTTTCTTT. Translated: CAWSALPSEAFF.

This CDR3 reads CASSVVTGYHSGANVLTF. CDR3 in DNA: TGTGCCAGCAGCGTAGTCACAGGGTACCACTCTGGGGCCAACGTCCTGACTTTC. The chain has TRBV9 and TRBJ2-6; perhaps TRBD1 as D (6 bases). CDR1 is SGDLS, CDR2 YYNGEE, per germline. There are 18 residues in the CDR3. Trimming left V 0 bases short and J 0 bases short, with 13 bases between.

J is TRBJ1-6 and V is TRBV6-4, with D possibly TRBD1 on 6 matching bases. V was clipped by 6 bases and J by 7 bases, with 19 bases between them. Germline loops: CDR1 MRHNA, CDR2 SNTAGT. The CDR3 spans 16 residues. The CDR3 region is CASSRSPGGPNSPLHF. CDR3 coding DNA: TGTGCCAGCAGCCGGTCTCCCGGGGGGCCCAATTCACCCCTCCACTTT.

This clone was seen more than once but under ten times. J is TRBJ2-3 and V is TRBV6-4; 8 nucleotides match TRBD2. Germline CDR1 MRHNA, CDR2 SNTAGT. Trimming removed 6 bases from V and 6 bases from J; junction bases left unmatched: 5. The CDR3 spans 13 residues. CDR3 in DNA: TGTGCCAGCAGCGCCCAGCGGGGGGATACGCAGTATTTT. Amino acids: CASSAQRGDTQYF.

This clone has just a few counts. The chain uses TRBV2 and TRBJ1-5; D gene uncertain. The germline gives CDR1 SNHLY, CDR2 FYNNEI. The CDR3 runs 15 residues. V was trimmed by 1 base and J by 4 bases, leaving 11 bases between them. The CDR3 loop is CASSEGGQLNQPQHF. The CDR3 nucleotides read TGTGCCAGCAGTGAAGGTGGGCAGCTAAATCAGCCCCAGCATTTT.

The chain combines TRBV6-4 with TRBJ2-4, with TRBD2 matching over 11 bases. Germline lookup yields CDR1 MRHNA and CDR2 SNTAGT. V was clipped by 2 bases and J by 2 bases; unmatched bases: 2. The CDR3 sequence is 16 residues long. CDR3 in amino acids: CASSDPSGGPKNIQYF. The CDR3 region has the DNA TGTGCCAGCAGTGACCCTAGCGGGGGGCCCAAAAACATTCAGTACTTC.

The chain employs TRBV2 and TRBJ2-3; TRBD2 agrees at 9 bases. The length of the CDR3 is 17 residues. Germline loops: CDR1 SNHLY, CDR2 FYNNEI. V trimming: 6 bases; J trimming: 1 base; junction bases outside the gene matches: 11. CDR3 bases: TGTGCCAGCAGGATTCTAGCGGGGCAAGGGGGCACAGATACGCAGTATTTT. Its protein is CASRILAGQGGTDTQYF.

The chain combines TRBV9 with TRBJ1-2; tentative D call: TRBD1 (5 bases). Deletions cut 4 bases from V and 4 bases from J, with 11 bases between. Germline values: CDR1 SGDLS, CDR2 YYNGEE. The CDR3 has 13 amino acids. The CDR3 DNA follows: TGTGCCAGCAGCCTGACAGATCGCTATGGCTACACCTTC. Amino acids: CASSLTDRYGYTF.

This clone was counted a single time. J is TRBJ2-5 and V is TRBV9, with D maybe TRBD1 (5 bases). V was clipped by 0 bases and J by 4 bases, with 16 bases between them. Germline CDR1 and CDR2: SGDLS and YYNGEE. The CDR3 runs to 16 residues. CDR3 sequence (DNA): TGTGCCAGCAGCGTAGCTCAGCAGATGGGGCGAGAGACCCAGTACTTC. This gives the protein CASSVAQQMGRETQYF.

This clone was recorded only once. V is TRBV19 and J is TRBJ1-5; D remains unclear. Germline CDR1 and CDR2: LNHDA and SQIVND (reference sequence). The ends were cut back, 1 base at V and 0 bases at J, with 7 bases in the middle. This CDR3 has 15 residues. The CDR3 region is CASSIAGFSNQPQHF. The CDR3 DNA reads as TGTGCCAGTAGTATAGCGGGGTTTAGCAATCAGCCCCAGCATTTT.

V and J are TRBV19 and TRBJ1-5; no clear D gene. The V and J ends lost 5 bases and 5 bases respectively, with 10 bases between them. The germline V gene has CDR1 LNHDA and CDR2 SQIVND (reference sequence). The CDR3 sequence is 13 residues long. This CDR3 is CASSPSIDQPQHF. In nucleotides, the CDR3 is TGTGCCAGTAGTCCCAGTATTGATCAGCCCCAGCATTTT.

J is TRBJ1-1 and V is TRBV2; TRBD1 aligns across 8 bases. The germline CDR1 and CDR2 sequences are SNHLY and FYNNEI. The CDR3 extends over 13 amino acids. J gave up 9 bases and V 7 bases, and 10 bases lay outside the gene matches. CDR3 residues: CASKVETGEKAFF. CDR3 bases: TGTGCCAGCAAGGTCGAGACAGGGGAAAAAGCTTTCTTT.

The V and J genes are TRBV28 and TRBJ2-1; 10 bases map to TRBD1. The CDR3 has 14 amino acids. The ends lost 3 bases at V and 7 bases at J; junction bases unmatched: 3. In germline, CDR1 is MDHEN, CDR2 SYDVKM. CDR3 sequence reads: CASSLGQGKNEQFF. As DNA, the CDR3 is TGTGCCAGCAGTTTGGGACAGGGGAAAAATGAGCAGTTCTTC.

A word on this clone: At one end, the junction sequence differs from germline, possibly due to a read error. The V gene is TRBV7-7, the J gene TRBJ2-7; TRBD1 matches 7 bases. This CDR3 is built from 13 residues. Germline-derived CDR1 and CDR2 are SSHAT and FNYEAQ (reference sequence). CDR3 sequence reads: CASSTQQGNEQYF. CDR3 bases: TGTGCTAGCAGCACCCAACAGGGGAACGAGCAGTACTTC.

The gene calls are TRBV6-4 and TRBJ2-2; D uncertain. The V and J ends lost 4 bases and 5 bases respectively, with 11 bases between them. Germline V gives CDR1 MRHNA, CDR2 SNTAGT. The CDR3 loop spans 14 amino acids. The CDR3 region has the DNA TGTGCCAGCAGTGCGGTACAGTTTACCGGGGAGCTGTTTTTT. Translated, it gives CASSAVQFTGELFF.

As to this clone: Distinct nucleotide sequences in the sample also encode this CDR3. The genes are TRBV5-1 and TRBJ1-2; unclear D gene. The CDR3 totals 13 residues. V gave up 0 bases and J gave up 4 bases, with 7 bases separating them. CDR1 is SGHRS, CDR2 YFSETQ, per germline. The CDR3 sequence: CASSLGRLYGYTF. Here the CDR3 DNA reads TGCGCCAGCAGCTTGGGGCGCCTCTATGGCTACACCTTC. Based on the CDR3 plus reference TRBV5-1 and TRBJ1-2, the full variable domain is KAGVTQTPRYLIKTRGQQVTLSCSPISGHRSVSWYQQTPGQGLQFLFEYFSETQRNKGNFPGRFSGRQFSNSRSEMNVSTLELGDSALYLCASSLGRLYGYTFGSGTRLTVV.

This chain joins TRBV6-6 and TRBJ1-2; D is uncertain. CDR1 is MNHNY and CDR2 is SVGAGI in the germline V gene (reference sequence). This CDR3 spans 13 amino acids. Deletions cut 6 bases from V and 5 bases from J, with 13 bases between. The CDR3 DNA is TGTGCCAGCAGCAAGAAATGGGATTATGGCTACACCTTC. Translated, it gives CASSKKWDYGYTF.

The rearrangement joins TRBV6-5 to TRBJ1-6, with D perhaps matching TRBD1 (5 bases). The germline V and J ends were trimmed by 6 bases and 6 bases, with 9 bases remaining between them. The CDR3 runs 13 residues. The germline CDR1 and CDR2 sequences are MNHEY and SVGAGI. CDR3 region: CASRGRFNSPLHF. CDR3 nucleotides: TGTGCCAGCAGGGGACGGTTTAATTCACCCCTCCACTTT.

V and J are TRBV19 and TRBJ1-5; D is unclear. Germline V gives CDR1 LNHDA, CDR2 SQIVND (reference sequence). Trimming shortened V by 3 bases and J by 0 bases, and 18 bases separated the two germline ends. There are 18 residues in the CDR3. The CDR3 DNA reads TGTGCCAGTAGTATCTATCCCCTATCAGGTTATAGCAATCAGCCCCAGCATTTT. Its translation: CASSIYPLSGYSNQPQHF.

This chain links TRBV7-9 with TRBJ1-2; 8 nucleotides line up with TRBD1. The germline gives CDR1 SEHNR, CDR2 FQNEAQ (reference sequence). The CDR3 has 16 amino acids. V shed 5 bases and J 1 base; nucleotides not matched to a gene: 9. CDR3 region: CASSPRTGQVNYGYTF. The CDR3 DNA reads as TGTGCCAGCAGCCCTAGGACAGGGCAGGTTAACTATGGCTACACCTTC. The variable domain in full, with the rest retrieved from reference TRBV7-9 and TRBJ1-2, is DTGVSQNPRHKITKRGQNVTFRCDPISEHNRLYWYRQTLGQGPEFLTYFQNEAQLEKSRLLSDRFSAERPKGSFSTLEIQRTEQGDSAMYLCASSPRTGQVNYGYTFGSGTRLTVV.

The chain is built from TRBV7-2 and TRBJ1-2, with 7 bases fitting TRBD1. There are 15 residues in the CDR3. After removal of 5 bases from V and 4 bases from J, the junction contained 10 bases not matched to a gene. Germline CDR1 and CDR2: SGHTA and FQGNSA. CDR3 region: CASSHYRQGGYGYTF. CDR3 nucleotide sequence: TGTGCCAGCAGCCATTACCGACAGGGCGGCTATGGCTACACCTTC.

The CDR3 DNA sequence: TGTGCCAGCAGCCCAAGGACAGGGGATACTACTGGAAACACCATATATTTT. It yields the protein CASSPRTGDTTGNTIYF. This chain connects TRBV7-9 to TRBJ1-3; 9 bases align to TRBD1. Germline-derived CDR1 and CDR2 are SEHNR and FQNEAQ (reference sequence). The V gene end was trimmed by 5 bases and the J gene end by 2 bases; junction bases not matched to a gene: 10. The CDR3 totals 17 residues. The variable domain in full, completed from reference TRBV7-9 and TRBJ1-3, reads DTGVSQNPRHKITKRGQNVTFRCDPISEHNRLYWYRQTLGQGPEFLTYFQNEAQLEKSRLLSDRFSAERPKGSFSTLEIQRTEQGDSAMYLCASSPRTGDTTGNTIYFGEGSWLTVV.

The chain combines TRBV27 with TRBJ2-3, with D perhaps TRBD2 (5 bases). Germline V gene lookup returns CDR1 MNHEY and CDR2 SMNVEV (reference sequence). Trimming stripped 2 bases from V and 0 bases from J, with 12 bases between. CDR3 length equals 16 residues. Written as DNA, the CDR3 is TGTGCCAGCAGTTTACGAGCGGAGTTTAGCACAGATACGCAGTATTTT. Translation gives CASSLRAEFSTDTQYF.

This sequence joins TRBV6-5 and TRBJ1-2, with D tentatively TRBD1 (6 bases). The CDR3 extends over 15 amino acids. V was trimmed by 0 bases and J by 8 bases, leaving 16 bases between them. CDR1 is MNHEY and CDR2 is SVGAGI in the germline V gene. CDR3 coding DNA: TGTGCCAGCAGTTACTCGACTAAACAGGGAGCCGGCTACACCTTC. Protein: CASSYSTKQGAGYTF.

This chain connects TRBV4-2 to TRBJ1-1, with unresolved D. Germline V gene lookup returns CDR1 LGHNA and CDR2 YNFKEQ. There are 16 residues in the CDR3. Deletions cut 4 bases from V and 4 bases from J, with 19 bases between. CDR3 sequence: CASSPRRTGLVTEAFF. The CDR3 coding sequence is TGTGCCAGCAGCCCAAGACGTACGGGGTTGGTCACTGAAGCTTTCTTT.